These 30 T cell receptor beta chains originate from one sample sequenced in a study of OX40 agonist ivuxolimab in advanced cancers. The method was immunoSEQ multiplex PCR; TCRdb's version includes in-frame clones alone and lacks a portion of them. The data show approximately 22,000 clones, 70% to 90% seen once. The source was CD4+ or CD8+ T cells sorted from blood, collected in a trial of the OX40 agonist ivuxolimab. These receptors were obtained from an adult with an advanced solid tumor such as melanoma, head and neck, liver or kidney cancer.

V gene TRBV6-5 combines with J gene TRBJ1-4, with TRBD1 as a possible D gene (6 bases). CDR1 is MNHEY and CDR2 is SVGAGI in the germline V gene. The V end was cut by 5 bases, the J end by 13 bases, with 17 bases between. This CDR3 contains 13 residues. The CDR3 is CASSNALTGLLFF. The CDR3 nucleotides are TGTGCCAGCAGTAATGCCCTCACAGGGTTACTGTTTTTT.

The chain links TRBV20-1 to TRBJ1-2, with D perhaps matching TRBD1 (6 bases). Between the trimmed V and J ends, which lost 6 bases and 5 bases, there was a span of 10 bases. CDR3 length: 11 amino acids. Germline CDR1 and CDR2: DFQATT and SNEGSKA (reference sequence). CDR3: CSAEGGYGYTF. CDR3 in DNA: TGCAGTGCCGAGGGGGGTTATGGCTACACCTTC.

The chain recombines TRBV4-3 with TRBJ2-7, with TRBD2 matching 7 bases. V was clipped by 3 bases and J by 2 bases; unmatched bases: 4. The CDR3 has 14 residues. Germline V gives CDR1 LGHNA, CDR2 YSLEER. The CDR3 coding sequence is TGCGCCAGCAGCCAGACGACTAGCACCTACGAGCAGTACTTC. Encoded protein: CASSQTTSTYEQYF.

The J gene is TRBJ2-1, the V gene TRBV4-3, with D perhaps TRBD2 (6 bases). V shed 0 bases and J shed 0 bases, with 12 bases lying between them. Germline CDR1 and CDR2: LGHNA and YSLEER. The CDR3 contains 17 residues. CDR3 in DNA: TGCGCCAGCAGCCAAGATCCCGGGAGCACCTCCTACAATGAGCAGTTCTTC. Translated, it gives CASSQDPGSTSYNEQFF.

By frequency in the sample, this clone is medium-sized. The same CDR3 also results from other DNA sequences found in this sample. The gene calls are TRBV4-1 and TRBJ1-6, with D perhaps TRBD1 (5 bases). This CDR3 region has 17 residues. Germline V lookup: CDR1 MGHRA, CDR2 YSYEKL. Trimming stripped 1 base from V and 4 bases from J, with 14 bases between. For the CDR3, the DNA is TGCGCCAGCAGCCAAGGGGGCGCAGGGTCTTATAATTCACCCCTCCACTTT. Encoded protein: CASSQGGAGSYNSPLHF.

About this clone itself: An end of the junction does not agree with germline; a read error may underlie this. The chain recombines TRBV4-3 with TRBJ1-1; 8 nucleotides line up with TRBD1. The CDR3 is made up of 13 amino acids. The germline V gene has CDR1 LGHNA and CDR2 YSLEER. DNA of the CDR3: TGCGCCAGCAGCCACGCCGGACAGGGCGTAGTCCTTTTT. Translating it yields CASSHAGQGVVLF.

The rearrangement links TRBV6-5 to TRBJ2-1; TRBD2 matches 8 bases. The germline V gene has CDR1 MNHEY and CDR2 SVGAGI. This CDR3 is 16 amino acids long. V lost 0 bases, J lost 0 bases, and 1 base stayed unmatched. CDR3 DNA: TGTGCCAGCAGTTACTCGAGCGGGAGCTCCTACAATGAGCAGTTCTTC. Its protein is CASSYSSGSSYNEQFF.

The chain recombines TRBV4-3 with TRBJ2-5; D is unclear. The CDR3 contains 12 residues. V was shortened by 4 bases and J by 9 bases, with 12 bases between the two germline ends. Germline assignment: CDR1 LGHNA and CDR2 YSLEER. CDR3 sequence reads: CASSPDPVAQYF. The CDR3 coding sequence is TGCGCCAGCAGCCCAGATCCCGTGGCCCAGTACTTC.

This clone was counted once. The J gene is TRBJ1-1, the V gene TRBV19, with a weak D call TRBD1 (6 bases). The germline V gene has CDR1 LNHDA and CDR2 SQIVND (reference sequence). Trimming took off 3 bases at V and 5 bases at J, with 16 bases between the two ends. The CDR3 has 15 amino acids. Here the CDR3 reads CASSILRATGTEAFF. In nucleotides, the CDR3 is TGTGCCAGTAGTATCCTCCGGGCCACAGGGACTGAAGCTTTCTTT. The full variable domain, completed using reference TRBV19 and TRBJ1-1, is DGGITQSPKYLFRKEGQNVTLSCEQNLNHDAMYWYRQDPGQGLRLIYYSQIVNDFQKGDIAEGYSVSREKKESFPLTVTSAQKNPTAFYLCASSILRATGTEAFFGQGTRLTVV.

This clone has just a few counts. Other DNA sequences in the sample encode the same CDR3. The chain couples TRBV27 to TRBJ2-7, with 7 positions matching TRBD1. The CDR3 runs 12 residues. The germline CDR1 and CDR2 sequences are MNHEY and SMNVEV (reference sequence). V trimming: 5 bases; J trimming: 3 bases; junction bases outside the gene matches: 1. CDR3 loop: CASSPGGYEQYF. In DNA, the CDR3 is TGTGCCAGCAGTCCAGGGGGCTACGAGCAGTACTTC.

This clone was detected only a few times. J is TRBJ1-1 and V is TRBV27, with unresolved D. The CDR3 sequence is 14 residues long. Between the trimmed V and J ends, which lost 4 bases and 2 bases, there was a span of 11 bases. Germline loops: CDR1 MNHEY, CDR2 SMNVEV (reference sequence). CDR3 region: CASSSPTVNTEAFF. CDR3 DNA: TGTGCCAGCAGTTCCCCGACGGTAAACACTGAAGCTTTCTTT.

The chain uses TRBV29-1 and TRBJ1-4, with 9 bases identical to TRBD1. V gave up 1 base and J gave up 6 bases; unmatched junction bases: 3. Germline V gene sequence: CDR1 SQVTM, CDR2 ANQGSEA. The CDR3 runs 14 residues. CDR3 residues: CSVEAGQGYEKLFF. CDR3 coding DNA: TGCAGCGTTGAAGCTGGACAGGGGTATGAAAAACTGTTTTTT.

The chain is built from TRBV6-5 and TRBJ1-2, with a tentative D call TRBD1 (5 bases). The CDR3 has 15 amino acids. Germline values: CDR1 MNHEY, CDR2 SVGAGI. The ends were cut back, 5 bases at V and 0 bases at J, with 13 bases in the middle. DNA for the CDR3: TGTGCCAGCAGTCCCCTCGGGGCTCCTAACTATGGCTACACCTTC. Translation: CASSPLGAPNYGYTF.

The chain joins TRBV11-2 to TRBJ2-5, with D possibly being TRBD1 (6 bases). The DNA end favors TRBJ2-7, so the J call may be wrong. Germline CDR1 SGHAT, CDR2 FQNNGV. This CDR3 comprises 14 residues. The CDR3 nucleotides read TGTGCCAGCAGCGGACAGACGAGCTCCTACGAGCAGTACTTC. Translation gives CASSGQTSSYEQYF.

DNA for the CDR3: TGCGCCAGCAGCTTGAGGGGGACAGTGAGTAATTCACCCCTCCACTTT. Encoded protein: CASSLRGTVSNSPLHF. This chain uses TRBV5-1 with TRBJ1-6, with TRBD1 matching over 7 bases. In germline, CDR1 is SGHRS, CDR2 YFSETQ. V was clipped by 1 base and J by 6 bases; unmatched bases: 7. The CDR3 totals 16 residues.

The genes are TRBV5-8 and TRBJ2-3; 9 nucleotides agree with TRBD1. J was trimmed by 1 base and V by 3 bases; bases with no gene match: 0. In germline, CDR1 is SGHTS, CDR2 YDEGEE. The CDR3 contains 14 residues. The CDR3 reads CASSWDRGTDTQYF. CDR3 bases: TGTGCCAGCAGCTGGGACAGGGGCACAGATACGCAGTATTTT. The complete variable domain, with remaining parts taken from reference TRBV5-8 and TRBJ2-3, reads EAGVTQSPTHLIKTRGQQATLRCSPISGHTSVYWYQQALGLGLQFLLWYDEGEERNRGNFPPRFSGRQFPNYSSELNVNALELEDSALYLCASSWDRGTDTQYFGPGTRLTVL.

This chain links TRBV7-2 with TRBJ1-2, with D perhaps TRBD1 (5 bases). Deletions cut 8 bases from V and 4 bases from J, with 23 bases between. This CDR3 has 16 residues. Looked up from germline, CDR1 is SGHTA and CDR2 is FQGNSA. The DNA for the CDR3 is TGTGCCAGCCGTGGAGGGGATCTCCCTAGGGGCTATGGCTACACCTTC. Translating it yields CASRGGDLPRGYGYTF. Filled out from reference TRBV7-2 and TRBJ1-2, the complete variable domain reads GAGVSQSPSNKVTEKGKDVELRCDPISGHTALYWYRQSLGQGLEFLIYFQGNSAPDKSGLPSDRFSAERTGGSVSTLTIQRTQQEDSAVYLCASRGGDLPRGYGYTFGSGTRLTVV.

This chain connects TRBV7-6 to TRBJ2-7, with 10 bases that match TRBD2. The V segment lost 5 bases and the J segment 0 bases; nucleotides outside the gene matches: 4. This CDR3 has 15 residues. The V gene's germline CDR1 is SGHVS and CDR2 FNYEAQ. The CDR3 DNA is TGTGCCAGCAGCGCAGGGACTAGCGTCTCCTACGAGCAGTACTTC. This sequence encodes CASSAGTSVSYEQYF.

The chain combines TRBV7-2 with TRBJ2-1; D is perhaps TRBD2 (7 bases). V was pared by 1 base and J by 12 bases, with 13 bases between. Germline assignment: CDR1 SGHTA and CDR2 FQGNSA. CDR3 size: 13 residues. Here the CDR3 DNA reads TGTGCCAGCAGCTTAGGGCGGGGGCAGGGGCAGTTCTTC. Protein: CASSLGRGQGQFF. The complete variable domain, with remaining parts taken from reference TRBV7-2 and TRBJ2-1, reads GAGVSQSPSNKVTEKGKDVELRCDPISGHTALYWYRQSLGQGLEFLIYFQGNSAPDKSGLPSDRFSAERTGGSVSTLTIQRTQQEDSAVYLCASSLGRGQGQFFGPGTRLTVL.

This sequence joins TRBV19 and TRBJ1-2; maybe TRBD1 (6 bases). The germline V and J ends were trimmed by 7 bases and 4 bases, with 13 bases remaining between them. The length of the CDR3 is 13 residues. Germline V lookup: CDR1 LNHDA, CDR2 SQIVND (reference sequence). The CDR3 sequence: CASTPRGLYGYTF. In nucleotides, the CDR3 is TGTGCCAGTACCCCCCGGGGGCTCTATGGCTACACCTTC.

This rearrangement joins TRBV29-1 to TRBJ2-3, with unresolved D. The CDR3 runs to 10 residues. Trimming removed 8 bases at V and 2 bases at J, with 5 bases between. Looked up from germline, CDR1 is SQVTM and CDR2 is ANQGSEA. The CDR3 here is CSTNTDTQYF. In DNA form, the CDR3 reads TGCAGCACCAACACAGATACGCAGTATTTT.

J is TRBJ1-4 and V is TRBV7-9; 12 bases fit TRBD1. CDR1 is SEHNR and CDR2 is FQNEAQ in the germline V gene (reference sequence). The CDR3 has 17 residues. The V gene end was trimmed by 5 bases and the J gene end by 5 bases; junction bases not matched to a gene: 9. The CDR3 region is CASSLGQGAGDNEKLFF. CDR3 DNA sequence: TGTGCCAGCAGCCTGGGACAGGGGGCGGGGGACAATGAAAAACTGTTTTTT.

V is TRBV10-3 and J is TRBJ2-5; D possibly corresponds to TRBD2 (6 bases). V shed 2 bases and J shed 5 bases, with 12 bases lying between them. This CDR3 has 14 residues. Germline values: CDR1 ENHRY, CDR2 SYGVKD. CDR3 amino acids: CAISEGTSWETQYF. CDR3 in DNA: TGTGCCATCAGTGAGGGAACTAGCTGGGAGACCCAGTACTTC.

Only a few counts were recorded for this clone. The chain carries TRBV27 and TRBJ1-1, with a possible D match to TRBD1 (5 bases). From germline, CDR1 is MNHEY and CDR2 SMNVEV (reference sequence). With 8 bases removed from V and 4 bases from J, the gap between germline ends came to 17 bases. The CDR3 totals 14 residues. CDR3 nucleotides: TGTGCCAGCCGTTGGGGGAGGGTGAGCACTGAAGCTTTCTTT. Amino acid sequence: CASRWGRVSTEAFF.

The gene calls are TRBV5-1 and TRBJ2-1; TRBD2 agrees at 10 bases. V dropped 1 base and J dropped 9; count of bases not matched to a gene: 7. This CDR3 has 15 amino acids. Germline CDR1 and CDR2: SGHRS and YFSETQ. CDR3 in DNA: TGCGCCAGCAGCTTGTTCCTAGCGGGAGAGGGTGAGCAGTTCTTC. Protein product: CASSLFLAGEGEQFF.

The V gene is TRBV5-6, the J gene TRBJ1-6; D call uncertain. Germline lookup yields CDR1 SGHDT and CDR2 YYEEEE. CDR3 length: 13 amino acids. Trimming removed 0 bases at V and 5 bases at J, with 3 bases between. In nucleotides, the CDR3 is TGTGCCAGCAGCTTGGGACATAATTCACCCCTCCACTTT. Translation gives CASSLGHNSPLHF.

This clone showed up just once. The chain joins TRBV2 to TRBJ1-2, with D maybe TRBD1 (6 bases). Germline assignment: CDR1 SNHLY and CDR2 FYNNEI. CDR3 size: 13 residues. Trimming took off 6 bases at V and 7 bases at J, with 15 bases between the two ends. The CDR3 DNA reads TGTGCCAGCAGGGGCGGGGGGCAGGGTGGCTACACCTTC. Protein product: CASRGGGQGGYTF.

V is TRBV2 and J is TRBJ1-5; D is unresolved. The CDR3 covers 14 residues. V lost 3 bases and J lost 5, with 11 bases in between. Germline CDR1 and CDR2: SNHLY and FYNNEI. The CDR3 sequence is CASSDDLNYQPQHF. CDR3 coding DNA: TGTGCCAGCAGTGACGATCTCAACTATCAGCCCCAGCATTTT.

This chain uses TRBV5-4 with TRBJ2-7; 8 nucleotides line up with TRBD2. This CDR3 has 14 residues. Germline V lookup: CDR1 SGHNT, CDR2 YYREEE (reference sequence). Losses at the gene ends were 7 bases for V and 3 bases for J; bases not matched to a gene: 9. The CDR3 bases are TGTGCCAGCGGAATAGCGGGGTCTGGCTACGAGCAGTACTTC. It is translated as CASGIAGSGYEQYF.

V is TRBV18 and J is TRBJ1-4; 9 nucleotides match TRBD1. This CDR3 spans 15 amino acids. Germline-derived CDR1 and CDR2 are KGHSH and LQKENI. V was pared by 2 bases and J by 7 bases, with 5 bases of the junction left unmatched. The DNA of the CDR3 is TGTGCCAGCTCACCAACCGGGACAGGGTTTGAAAAACTGTTTTTT. It is translated as CASSPTGTGFEKLFF. Looking up the rest from reference TRBV18 and TRBJ1-4 gives the full variable domain: NAGVMQNPRHLVRRRGQEARLRCSPMKGHSHVYWYRQLPEEGLKFMVYLQKENIIDESGMPKERFSAEFPKEGPSILRIQQVVRGDSAAYFCASSPTGTGFEKLFFGSGTQLSVL.